This T cell receptor beta chain comes out of a study of technical replicates of blood from a handful of donors. Germline trimming cut 5 bases from V and 4 bases from J; bases unmatched to any gene: 13. CDR1 is SGHVS and CDR2 is FQNEAQ in the germline V gene. The CDR3 loop spans 16 amino acids. The count of this clone is one. Some clones are missing from TCRdb's copy, which holds only in-frame ones; the method was immunoSEQ multiplex PCR. This sample has 60,000 to 90,000 clones; around 97% occur once, and the top ten carry approximately 0.2%. The chain recombines TRBV7-8 with TRBJ2-5, with 7 positions matching TRBD1. Material for sequencing was T cells isolated from PBMCs. This clonotype originated in a human donor in good health. The CDR3 sequence is CASSPHRDRAAETQYF. DNA for the CDR3: TGTGCCAGCAGCCCCCATCGAGACAGGGCAGCAGAGACCCAGTACTTC.